Shown below are 17 T cell receptor beta chains from a single sample sequenced in a study of cytomegalovirus exposure and HLA in healthy donors. The PCR ran on 60 Vbeta and 13 Jbeta primers. Sequencing used immunoSEQ multiplex PCR; TCRdb keeps in-frame clones, though not all of them. The profile covers roughly 160,000 clones, with about 65% appearing a single time and around 1.5% taken by the ten largest. The sequencing input was PBMCs. These TCRs come from a girl between 5 and 17 years old in good health and CMV-seronegative.

The rearrangement links TRBV7-8 to TRBJ2-7, with 9 bases aligning to TRBD1. Germline V gene sequence: CDR1 SGHVS, CDR2 FQNEAQ. This CDR3 region has 17 residues. With 3 bases clipped from V and 2 bases from J, the junction kept 11 bases outside the gene matches. In DNA, the CDR3 is TGTGCCAGCAGCTTCCACACCGGGACAGGGAAACCCTACGAGCAGTACTTC. It translates to CASSFHTGTGKPYEQYF.

The gene calls are TRBV7-6 and TRBJ1-1, with D unresolved. Trimming cost V 1 base and J 0 bases, with 18 bases left between them. Germline lookup yields CDR1 SGHVS and CDR2 FNYEAQ. The length of the CDR3 is 18 residues. The CDR3 loop is CASSLEVQNGLMNTEAFF. CDR3 sequence (DNA): TGTGCCAGCAGCTTAGAGGTTCAAAATGGGCTCATGAACACTGAAGCTTTCTTT.

The V and J genes are TRBV5-4 and TRBJ1-6; D uncertain. This CDR3 spans 16 amino acids. The ends were cut back, 3 bases at V and 5 bases at J, with 15 bases in the middle. CDR1 and CDR2 (germline): SGHNT, YYREEE (reference sequence). The chain's CDR3 is CASSSPGGGNNSPLHF. CDR3 in DNA: TGTGCCAGCAGCTCGCCCGGCGGAGGGAATAATTCACCCCTCCACTTT.

The chain links TRBV9 to TRBJ1-5, with D possibly matching TRBD1 (6 bases). This CDR3 spans 14 amino acids. Germline V gene data show CDR1 as SGDLS and CDR2 as YYNGEE. The V end was cut by 0 bases, the J end by 6 bases, with 10 bases between. CDR3 protein: CASSVGGGGQPQHF. In DNA, the CDR3 is TGTGCCAGCAGCGTAGGGGGGGGCGGTCAGCCCCAGCATTTT.

The V gene is TRBV7-2, the J gene TRBJ1-1, with D unclear. The CDR3 sequence is 12 residues long. Germline V gene data show CDR1 as SGHTA and CDR2 as FQGNSA. V lost 3 bases and J 2 bases, leaving 4 bases between the germline ends. This CDR3 reads CASSFYNTEAFF. For the CDR3, the DNA is TGTGCCAGCAGCTTCTATAACACTGAAGCTTTCTTT.

V and J are TRBV5-6 and TRBJ2-7; the match to TRBD1 covers 7 bases. Unmatched junction bases numbered 14, after V lost 3 bases and J lost 5 bases. This CDR3 contains 16 residues. Per germline, CDR1 SGHDT and CDR2 YYEEEE. The CDR3 DNA sequence: TGTGCCAGCAGCTCTCCAAGACAGGGCAAGGGGGACGAGCAGTACTTC. Translation gives CASSSPRQGKGDEQYF.

The J gene is TRBJ2-7, the V gene TRBV5-1; 7 nucleotides line up with TRBD1. CDR1 is SGHRS, CDR2 YFSETQ, per germline. The CDR3 totals 15 residues. The J segment lost 2 bases and the V segment lost 4 bases, leaving 9 bases of the junction unmatched. The CDR3 coding sequence is TGCGCCAGCAGCAACTGGGACAGAAGTACCTACGAGCAGTACTTC. This encodes CASSNWDRSTYEQYF. The full variable domain, completed using reference TRBV5-1 and TRBJ2-7, is KAGVTQTPRYLIKTRGQQVTLSCSPISGHRSVSWYQQTPGQGLQFLFEYFSETQRNKGNFPGRFSGRQFSNSRSEMNVSTLELGDSALYLCASSNWDRSTYEQYFGPGTRLTVT.

The rearrangement joins TRBV7-8 to TRBJ2-7; maybe TRBD2 (5 bases). The CDR3 consists of 15 residues. The ends were cut back, 5 bases at V and 6 bases at J, with 20 bases in the middle. Germline V lookup: CDR1 SGHVS, CDR2 FQNEAQ. Here the CDR3 reads CASSARRTARGEQYF. CDR3 DNA: TGTGCCAGCAGCGCTAGGAGGACGGCGAGAGGCGAGCAGTACTTC.

The rearrangement uses TRBV6-1 and TRBJ2-4, with 8 bases fitting TRBD2. In germline, CDR1 is MNHNS, CDR2 SASEGT. The ends lost 6 bases at V and 8 bases at J; junction bases unmatched: 9. This CDR3 is built from 14 residues. The CDR3 region has the DNA TGTGCCAGCAGCCCTCGGACCGGGAGGGACATTCAGTACTTC. This translates into CASSPRTGRDIQYF.

The chain joins TRBV4-1 to TRBJ2-7; D may be TRBD1 (6 bases). The CDR3 length is 14 residues. Trimming took off 4 bases at V and 6 bases at J, with 16 bases between the two ends. The germline gives CDR1 MGHRA, CDR2 YSYEKL. DNA for the CDR3: TGCGCCAGCAGCCCAGGGCTACTAGGGGGCGAGCAGTACTTC. Translated, it gives CASSPGLLGGEQYF.

There are a few counts of this clone. The gene calls are TRBV19 and TRBJ2-2; D possibly corresponds to TRBD2 (5 bases). The CDR3 extends over 12 amino acids. Germline-derived CDR1 and CDR2 are LNHDA and SQIVND (reference sequence). V was cut by 6 bases and J by 5 bases, with 7 bases left in between. The CDR3 DNA follows: TGTGCCAGTAGCGGGGATACCGGGGAGCTGTTTTTT. As protein: CASSGDTGELFF.

V and J are TRBV11-2 and TRBJ2-5, with D perhaps matching TRBD2 (5 bases). Trimming cost V 1 base and J 5 bases, with 17 bases left between them. The germline CDR1 and CDR2 sequences are SGHAT and FQNNGV. The CDR3 runs 16 residues. The CDR3 sequence is CASSLASGSSGETQYF. CDR3 nucleotides: TGTGCCAGCAGCTTAGCGTCGGGGTCGTCGGGCGAGACCCAGTACTTC. The whole variable domain, filled in from reference TRBV11-2 and TRBJ2-5, reads EAGVAQSPRYKIIEKRQSVAFWCNPISGHATLYWYQQILGQGPKLLIQFQNNGVVDDSQLPKDRFSAERLKGVDSTLKIQPAKLEDSAVYLCASSLASGSSGETQYFGPGTRLLVL.

The chain couples TRBV19 to TRBJ1-3, with D possibly TRBD1 on 6 matching bases. Germline assignment: CDR1 LNHDA and CDR2 SQIVND (reference sequence). V was shortened by 4 bases and J by 0 bases, with 13 bases between the two germline ends. The CDR3 contains 16 residues. This CDR3 reads CASSTGQLSSGNTIYF. CDR3 coding DNA: TGTGCCAGTAGTACCGGACAGTTGAGCTCTGGAAACACCATATATTTT.

This clone was counted once. V and J are TRBV15 and TRBJ2-2, with 8 positions matching TRBD2. The CDR3 runs 16 residues. Looked up from germline, CDR1 is LNHNV and CDR2 is YYDKDF (reference sequence). The junction had 8 bases not matched to a gene; V was cut back by 1 base and J by 7 bases. In nucleotides, the CDR3 is TGTGCCACCAGCAGAGTTGCGGGGGGCCAGGGCGGGGAGCTGTTTTTT. Translation: CATSRVAGGQGGELFF.

The chain couples TRBV5-1 to TRBJ1-1; 7 nucleotides match TRBD1. This CDR3 region has 14 residues. CDR1 is SGHRS, CDR2 YFSETQ, per germline. Unmatched junction bases numbered 10, after V lost 4 bases and J lost 7 bases. The CDR3, as DNA: TGCGCCAGCAGCCTGGAGACAGGGTACATTGAAGCTTTCTTT. It yields the protein CASSLETGYIEAFF.

Concerning this clone itself: This specimen includes other DNA sequences encoding the same CDR3. The chain has TRBV7-9 and TRBJ1-1; 9 bases are shared with TRBD1. CDR1 SEHNR and CDR2 FQNEAQ come from the germline V gene (reference sequence). The CDR3 spans 14 residues. The ends lost 5 bases at V and 4 bases at J; junction bases unmatched: 5. The CDR3 sequence: CASSPDRGFTEAFF. The CDR3, as DNA: TGTGCCAGCAGCCCGGACAGGGGTTTCACTGAAGCTTTCTTT.

V is TRBV5-1 and J is TRBJ1-3, with 7 bases matching TRBD1. In germline, CDR1 is SGHRS, CDR2 YFSETQ. V lost 4 bases and J lost 3; bases outside the gene matches: 4. CDR3 size: 14 residues. CDR3 region: CASSVDRVGNTIYF. The CDR3, as DNA: TGCGCCAGCAGCGTCGACAGGGTTGGAAACACCATATATTTT. The full variable domain, with the rest looked up from reference TRBV5-1 and TRBJ1-3, is KAGVTQTPRYLIKTRGQQVTLSCSPISGHRSVSWYQQTPGQGLQFLFEYFSETQRNKGNFPGRFSGRQFSNSRSEMNVSTLELGDSALYLCASSVDRVGNTIYFGEGSWLTVV.